The source of this T cell receptor beta chain is a study of shared clonotypes between healthy human individuals. As for the study in general: The plates for each donor numbered three CD4 naive, three CD4 memory, two CD8 naive and one CD8 memory.

Original methodology: As immunoSEQ supplied junction-only sequences (without quality scores), filtering differed. Some clones are missing from TCRdb's copy, which holds only in-frame ones; the method was immunoSEQ multiplex PCR. D and trimming come from the DNA, and the V and J calls and clone size come from that table. The sample lists roughly 2,000,000 clones; 85% to 95% were seen once. The trim removed 4 bases at V and 0 bases at J, leaving 9 bases unmatched. The CDR3 is 17 amino acids. Germline CDR1 is PRHDT and CDR2 is FYEKMQ (reference sequence). Naive CD8 cells comprised CD45RO-negative, CCR7-positively selected cells, excluding terminally differentiated effector memory CD45RA+ cells.

The material sequenced was naive CD8+ T cells sorted from blood. This clonotype was obtained from a man between 18 and 29 years old in good health. The gene calls are TRBV13 and TRBJ2-1, with 7 positions matching TRBD1. DNA for the CDR3: TGTGCCAGCAGCTGGAGACAGGGCCCAAGCTCCTACAATGAGCAGTTCTTC. Translated: CASSWRQGPSSYNEQFF. The full variable domain, with the rest looked up from reference TRBV13 and TRBJ2-1, is AAGVIQSPRHLIKEKRETATLKCYPIPRHDTVYWYQQGPGQDPQFLISFYEKMQSDKGSIPDRFSAQQFSDYHSELNMSSLELGDSALYFCASSWRQGPSSYNEQFFGPGTRLTVL.